A single sample gave rise to the 15 T cell receptor beta chains below, sequenced in a study of PD-1 blockade in classical Hodgkin lymphoma. TCRdb keeps only in-frame clones here, not all; method: immunoSEQ multiplex PCR. The sample carries around 23,000 clones, 89% recorded once. Time point noted: newly diagnosed, previously untreated cHL patient sample. Investigators isolated CD4+ T cells from thawed PBMCs through magnetic negative selection. Source material: CD4+ T cells from blood. The receptors here all came from a human donor with classical Hodgkin lymphoma.

This chain links TRBV10-3 with TRBJ2-6; no clear D. There are 17 residues in the CDR3. Germline V gene sequence: CDR1 ENHRY, CDR2 SYGVKD. V lost 4 bases, J lost 0 bases, and 13 bases lay in between. This chain's CDR3 is CAISGAQIGSGANVLTF. As DNA, the CDR3 is TGTGCCATCAGTGGGGCGCAGATTGGCTCTGGGGCCAACGTCCTGACTTTC.

V gene TRBV18 combines with J gene TRBJ2-7; 12 bases fit TRBD1. V shed 2 bases, J shed 9 bases, and the junction held 5 bases outside the gene matches. Germline assignment: CDR1 KGHSH and CDR2 LQKENI. The CDR3 spans 14 residues. The CDR3 protein is CASSPKGQGAVQYF. The CDR3, as DNA: TGTGCCAGCTCACCAAAGGGACAGGGGGCAGTGCAGTACTTC.

The genes are TRBV15 and TRBJ2-7; 10 bases are shared with TRBD2. CDR1 LNHNV and CDR2 YYDKDF come from the germline V gene (reference sequence). This CDR3 spans 15 amino acids. Trimming at V came to 3 bases and at J to 6 bases, leaving 8 bases not matched to a gene. This CDR3 reads CATSRPLAGPSEQYF. CDR3 sequence (DNA): TGTGCCACCAGCAGGCCACTAGCGGGGCCTTCCGAGCAGTACTTC.

V is TRBV28 and J is TRBJ2-7; 9 positions agree with TRBD1. The CDR3 sequence is 15 residues long. Looked up from germline, CDR1 is MDHEN and CDR2 is SYDVKM. Trimming cost V 7 bases and J 2 bases; bases outside gene matches: 9. The CDR3 spells CASTAARTGAYEQYF. In DNA form, the CDR3 reads TGTGCCAGCACCGCTGCCAGGACAGGGGCCTACGAGCAGTACTTC.

This chain connects TRBV6-6 to TRBJ2-7; D call uncertain. The germline CDR1 and CDR2 sequences are MNHNY and SVGAGI (reference sequence). Trimming took 1 base from V and 5 from J, leaving 15 bases between them. CDR3 length equals 15 residues. The CDR3 protein is CASSYWSSGGNEQYF. CDR3 nucleotide sequence: TGTGCCAGCAGTTACTGGAGTAGTGGCGGCAACGAGCAGTACTTC.

The chain is built from TRBV29-1 and TRBJ2-5; D possibly corresponds to TRBD1 (5 bases). From germline, CDR1 is SQVTM and CDR2 ANQGSEA. Trimming took off 5 bases at V and 4 bases at J, with 17 bases between the two ends. The CDR3 runs to 14 residues. CDR3: CSVSPTVRGETQYF. Written as DNA, the CDR3 is TGCAGCGTTTCCCCGACAGTGCGCGGAGAGACCCAGTACTTC.

V is TRBV6-5 and J is TRBJ2-5; TRBD2 matches 8 bases. Trimming took 6 bases from V and 3 from J; bases not matched to a gene: 6. Per the germline V gene, CDR1 is MNHEY and CDR2 is SVGAGI. There are 14 residues in the CDR3. In nucleotides, the CDR3 is TGTGCCAGCAGGGACGGGGGGGCTGAAGAGACCCAGTACTTC. It is translated as CASRDGGAEETQYF.

The genes are TRBV28 and TRBJ2-7; TRBD1 agrees at 7 bases. Unmatched junction bases numbered 4, after V lost 6 bases and J lost 2 bases. The CDR3 runs 13 residues. Germline CDR1 is MDHEN and CDR2 is SYDVKM. CDR3 loop: CASRRQGPYEQYF. In DNA form, the CDR3 reads TGTGCCAGCAGGCGACAGGGTCCCTACGAGCAGTACTTC.

The chain links TRBV7-9 to TRBJ1-1, with D possibly matching TRBD1 (6 bases). Germline CDR1 SEHNR, CDR2 FQNEAQ (reference sequence). The CDR3 totals 17 residues. The V end was cut by 1 base, the J end by 0 bases, with 15 bases between. The CDR3 spells CASSLGGAGLMNTEAFF. CDR3 bases: TGTGCCAGCAGCTTAGGGGGGGCAGGGTTGATGAACACTGAAGCTTTCTTT.

The chain combines TRBV13 with TRBJ2-7; maybe TRBD1 (5 bases). CDR3 length: 13 residues. Germline lookup yields CDR1 PRHDT and CDR2 FYEKMQ (reference sequence). Trimming pared 3 bases from V and 6 bases from J, leaving 12 bases between. The CDR3 sequence: CASSLDTNTEQYF. CDR3 DNA: TGTGCCAGCAGCTTGGACACCAATACCGAGCAGTACTTC. Together with reference TRBV13 and TRBJ2-7, the CDR3 gives the full variable domain: AAGVIQSPRHLIKEKRETATLKCYPIPRHDTVYWYQQGPGQDPQFLISFYEKMQSDKGSIPDRFSAQQFSDYHSELNMSSLELGDSALYFCASSLDTNTEQYFGPGTRLTVT.

V gene TRBV7-6 combines with J gene TRBJ2-3; 9 nucleotides match TRBD2. The CDR3 runs to 17 residues. In germline, CDR1 is SGHVS, CDR2 FNYEAQ. V lost 1 base to trimming and J lost 7 bases; unmatched junction nucleotides: 12. The CDR3 protein is CASSLVSGLAGRHTQYF. The CDR3, as DNA: TGTGCCAGCAGCTTAGTATCCGGGCTAGCGGGAAGGCATACGCAGTATTTT.

The chain carries TRBV7-2 and TRBJ1-2, with 9 positions matching TRBD1. The germline CDR1 and CDR2 sequences are SGHTA and FQGNSA. The CDR3 consists of 14 residues. V dropped 2 bases and J dropped 4; count of bases not matched to a gene: 2. For the CDR3, the DNA is TGTGCCAGCAGCTTAACGGACAGGGGCTATGGCTACACCTTC. Protein sequence: CASSLTDRGYGYTF.

The gene calls are TRBV29-1 and TRBJ2-3, with unresolved D. V gave up 2 bases and J gave up 4 bases, with 13 bases separating them. Germline CDR1 reads SQVTM; CDR2 reads ANQGSEA. The CDR3 has 14 amino acids. DNA for the CDR3: TGCAGCGTTGAAACCGGGTCGGCTTCAGATACGCAGTATTTT. The encoded protein is CSVETGSASDTQYF.

The chain has TRBV5-1 and TRBJ2-3; tentatively, D is TRBD2 (5 bases). Trimming cost V 3 bases and J 0 bases, with 23 bases left between them. CDR1 is SGHRS and CDR2 is YFSETQ in the germline V gene. The CDR3 has 19 amino acids. The CDR3 region is CASSSKLPPTRESTDTQYF. The DNA for the CDR3 is TGCGCCAGCAGCTCCAAATTGCCCCCTACTAGAGAAAGCACAGATACGCAGTATTTT.

The chain has TRBV4-1 and TRBJ2-3; D not certain. CDR3 length: 16 residues. The ends were cut back, 1 base at V and 2 bases at J, with 13 bases in the middle. Germline V CDR1 and CDR2: MGHRA, YSYEKL. The CDR3 here is CASSQVDMGFTDTQYF. CDR3 bases: TGCGCCAGCAGCCAAGTTGACATGGGGTTCACAGATACGCAGTATTTT.